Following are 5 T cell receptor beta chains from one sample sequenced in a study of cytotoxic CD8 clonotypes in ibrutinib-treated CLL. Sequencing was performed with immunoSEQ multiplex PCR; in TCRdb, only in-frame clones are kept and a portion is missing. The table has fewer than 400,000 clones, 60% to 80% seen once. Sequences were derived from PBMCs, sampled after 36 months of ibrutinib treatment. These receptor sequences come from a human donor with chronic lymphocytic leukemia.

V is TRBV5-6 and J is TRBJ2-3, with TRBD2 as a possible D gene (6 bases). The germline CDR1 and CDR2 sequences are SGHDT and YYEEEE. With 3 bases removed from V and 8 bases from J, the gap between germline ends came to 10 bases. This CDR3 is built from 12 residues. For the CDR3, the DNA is TGTGCCAGCAGCTCCTTGGAGGGTACGCAGTATTTT. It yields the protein CASSSLEGTQYF.

The CDR3 protein is CASSSIDEQFF. The CDR3 coding sequence is TGTGCCAGCAGCTCTATAGACGAGCAGTTCTTC. J is TRBJ2-1 and V is TRBV7-9, with no clear D. CDR1 is SEHNR, CDR2 FQNEAQ, per germline (reference sequence). V was cut by 4 bases and J by 10 bases, with 8 bases left in between. CDR3 size: 11 residues.

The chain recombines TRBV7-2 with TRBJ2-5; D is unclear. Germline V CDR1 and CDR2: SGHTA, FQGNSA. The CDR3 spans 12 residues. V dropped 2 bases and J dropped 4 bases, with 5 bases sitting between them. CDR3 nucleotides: TGTGCCAGCAGCTTAATCCTAGAGACCCAGTACTTC. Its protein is CASSLILETQYF.

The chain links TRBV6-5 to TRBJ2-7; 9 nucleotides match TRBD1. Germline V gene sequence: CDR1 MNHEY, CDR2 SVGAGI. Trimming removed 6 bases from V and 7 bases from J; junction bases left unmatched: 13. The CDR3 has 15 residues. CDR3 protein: CASRRTGQGAWEQYF. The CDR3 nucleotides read TGTGCCAGCAGACGCACGGGACAGGGTGCCTGGGAGCAGTACTTC.

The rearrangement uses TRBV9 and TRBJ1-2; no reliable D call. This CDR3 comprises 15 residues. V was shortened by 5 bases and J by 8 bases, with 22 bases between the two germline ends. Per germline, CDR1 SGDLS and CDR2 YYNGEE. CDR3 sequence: CASRGAWGAAGGYTF. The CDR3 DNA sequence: TGTGCCAGCAGGGGCGCTTGGGGAGCGGCGGGCGGCTACACCTTC.